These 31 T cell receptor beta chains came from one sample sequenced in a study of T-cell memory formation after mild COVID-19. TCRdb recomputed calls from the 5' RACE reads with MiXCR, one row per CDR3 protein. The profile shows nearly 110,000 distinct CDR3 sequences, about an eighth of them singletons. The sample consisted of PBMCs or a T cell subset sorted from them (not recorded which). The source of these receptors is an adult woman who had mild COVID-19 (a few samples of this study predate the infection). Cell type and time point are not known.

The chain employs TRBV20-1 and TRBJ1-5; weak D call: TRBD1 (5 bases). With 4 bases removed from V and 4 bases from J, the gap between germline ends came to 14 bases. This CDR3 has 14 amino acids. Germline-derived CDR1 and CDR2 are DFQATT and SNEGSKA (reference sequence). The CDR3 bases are TGCAGTGCTAAGACAGACTTCATGAATCAGCCCCAGCATTTT. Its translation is CSAKTDFMNQPQHF.

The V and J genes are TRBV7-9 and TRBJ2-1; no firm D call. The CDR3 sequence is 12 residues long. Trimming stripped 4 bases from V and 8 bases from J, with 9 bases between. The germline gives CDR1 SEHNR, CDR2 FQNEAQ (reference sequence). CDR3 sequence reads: CASSSSVYEQFF. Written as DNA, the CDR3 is TGTGCCAGCAGCTCGAGCGTCTATGAGCAGTTCTTC. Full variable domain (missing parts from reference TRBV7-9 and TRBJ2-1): DTGVSQNPRHKITKRGQNVTFRCDPISEHNRLYWYRQTLGQGPEFLTYFQNEAQLEKSRLLSDRFSAERPKGSFSTLEIQRTEQGDSAMYLCASSSSVYEQFFGPGTRLTVL.

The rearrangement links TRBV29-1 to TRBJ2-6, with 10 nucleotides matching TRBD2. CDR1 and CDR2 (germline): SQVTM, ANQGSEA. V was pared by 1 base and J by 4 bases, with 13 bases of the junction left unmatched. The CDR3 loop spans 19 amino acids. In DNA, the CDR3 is TGCAGCGTTGAAGGGCCAGGAAGCGGGAGGGCCTACGGGGCCAACGTCCTGACTTTC. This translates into CSVEGPGSGRAYGANVLTF.

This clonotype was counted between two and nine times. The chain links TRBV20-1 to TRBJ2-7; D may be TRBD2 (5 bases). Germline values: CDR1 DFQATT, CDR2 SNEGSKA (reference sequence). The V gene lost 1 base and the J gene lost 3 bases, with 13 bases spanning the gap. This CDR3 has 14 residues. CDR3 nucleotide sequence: TGCAGTGCTAGAGGCGAAGCGACTAACTACGAGCAGTACTTC. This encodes CSARGEATNYEQYF.

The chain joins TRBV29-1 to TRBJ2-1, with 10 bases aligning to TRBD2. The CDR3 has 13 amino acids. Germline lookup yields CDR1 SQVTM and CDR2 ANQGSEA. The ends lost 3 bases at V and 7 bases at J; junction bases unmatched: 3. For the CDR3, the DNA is TGCAGCGTTGACCTAGCGGGAGAAAATGAGCAGTTCTTC. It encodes CSVDLAGENEQFF.

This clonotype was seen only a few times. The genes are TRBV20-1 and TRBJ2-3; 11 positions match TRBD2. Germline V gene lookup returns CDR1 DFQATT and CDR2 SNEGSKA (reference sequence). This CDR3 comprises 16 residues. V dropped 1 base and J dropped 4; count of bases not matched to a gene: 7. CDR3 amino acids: CSARAMTSGIADTQYF. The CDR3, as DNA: TGCAGTGCTAGAGCTATGACTAGCGGGATTGCAGATACGCAGTATTTT.

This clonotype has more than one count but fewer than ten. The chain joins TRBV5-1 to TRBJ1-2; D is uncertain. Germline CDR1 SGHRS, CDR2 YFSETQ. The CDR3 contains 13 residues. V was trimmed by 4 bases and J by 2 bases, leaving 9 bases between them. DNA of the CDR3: TGCGCCAGCAGCGGACCCCCAAACTATGGCTACACCTTC. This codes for CASSGPPNYGYTF.

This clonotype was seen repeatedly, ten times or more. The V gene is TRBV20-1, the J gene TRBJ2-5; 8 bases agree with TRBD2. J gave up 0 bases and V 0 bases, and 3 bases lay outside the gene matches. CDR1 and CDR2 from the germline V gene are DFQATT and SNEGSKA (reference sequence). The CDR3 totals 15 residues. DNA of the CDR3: TGCAGTGCTAGAGACCACGGGAGGGACCAAGAGACCCAGTACTTC. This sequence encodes CSARDHGRDQETQYF.

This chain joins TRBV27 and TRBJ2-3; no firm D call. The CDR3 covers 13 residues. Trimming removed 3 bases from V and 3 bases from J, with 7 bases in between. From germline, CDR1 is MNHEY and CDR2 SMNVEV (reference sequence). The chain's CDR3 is CASSFGPTDTQYF. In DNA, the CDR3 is TGTGCCAGCAGTTTCGGACCTACAGATACGCAGTATTTT.

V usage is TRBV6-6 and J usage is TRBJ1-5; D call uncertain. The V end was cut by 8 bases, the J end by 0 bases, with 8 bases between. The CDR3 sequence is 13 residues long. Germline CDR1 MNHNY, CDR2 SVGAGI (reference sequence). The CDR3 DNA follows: TGTGCCAGCTTTGCTGGTAGCAATCAGCCCCAGCATTTT. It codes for CASFAGSNQPQHF.

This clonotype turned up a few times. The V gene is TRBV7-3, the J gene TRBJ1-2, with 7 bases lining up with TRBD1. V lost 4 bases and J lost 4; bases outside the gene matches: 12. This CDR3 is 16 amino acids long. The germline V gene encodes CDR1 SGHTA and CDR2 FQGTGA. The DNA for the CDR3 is TGTGCCAGCAGCTCCCTCGACAGGGACGTGGTCTATGGCTACACCTTC. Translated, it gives CASSSLDRDVVYGYTF.

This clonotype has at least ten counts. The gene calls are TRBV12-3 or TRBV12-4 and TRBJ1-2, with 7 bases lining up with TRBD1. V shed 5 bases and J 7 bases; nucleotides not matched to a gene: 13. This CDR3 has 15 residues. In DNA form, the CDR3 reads TGTGCCAGCAGTCCGCCGGGACAGAACTATGTTGGCTACACCTTC. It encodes CASSPPGQNYVGYTF.

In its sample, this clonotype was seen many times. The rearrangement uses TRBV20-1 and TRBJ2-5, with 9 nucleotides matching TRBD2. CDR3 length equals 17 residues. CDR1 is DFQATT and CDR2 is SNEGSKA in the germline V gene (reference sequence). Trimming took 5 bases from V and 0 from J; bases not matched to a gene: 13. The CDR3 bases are TGCAGTGCTCCGCGGCGGGAGGGCCCAATTTACCAAGAGACCCAGTACTTC. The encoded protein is CSAPRREGPIYQETQYF.

CDR3 sequence: CASSPDPRDTQYF. The CDR3 DNA reads TGTGCCAGCTCACCCGACCCGCGCGATACGCAGTATTTT. V is TRBV18 and J is TRBJ2-3; no definite D call. CDR1 is KGHSH, CDR2 LQKENI, per germline. The CDR3 length is 13 residues. Between the trimmed V and J ends, which lost 3 bases and 6 bases, there was a span of 10 bases.

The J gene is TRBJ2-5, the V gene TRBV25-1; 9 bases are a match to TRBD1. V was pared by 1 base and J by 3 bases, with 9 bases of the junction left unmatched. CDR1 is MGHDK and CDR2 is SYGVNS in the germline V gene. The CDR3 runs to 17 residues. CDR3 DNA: TGTGCCAGCAGTGAATTCGTGGGGACAGGGCGGGAAGAGACCCAGTACTTC. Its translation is CASSEFVGTGREETQYF.

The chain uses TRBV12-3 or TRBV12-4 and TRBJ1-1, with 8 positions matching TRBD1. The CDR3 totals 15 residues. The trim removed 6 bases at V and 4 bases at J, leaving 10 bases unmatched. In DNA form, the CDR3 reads TGTGCCAGCAGGCGACAGGGGTCGTCGGTCACTGAAGCTTTCTTT. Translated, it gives CASRRQGSSVTEAFF.

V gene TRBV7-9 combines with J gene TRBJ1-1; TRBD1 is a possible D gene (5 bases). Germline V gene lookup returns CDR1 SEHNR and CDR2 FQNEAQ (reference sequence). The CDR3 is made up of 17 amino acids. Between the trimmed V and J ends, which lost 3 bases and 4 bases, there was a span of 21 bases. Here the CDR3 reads CASSFLPLDPGGTEAFF. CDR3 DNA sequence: TGTGCCAGCAGCTTTCTGCCTTTGGACCCGGGGGGCACTGAAGCTTTCTTT.

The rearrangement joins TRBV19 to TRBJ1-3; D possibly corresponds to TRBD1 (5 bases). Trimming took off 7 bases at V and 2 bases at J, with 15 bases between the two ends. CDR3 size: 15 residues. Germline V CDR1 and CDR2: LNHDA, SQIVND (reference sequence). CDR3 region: CASTPQGVPGNTIYF. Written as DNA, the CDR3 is TGTGCCAGTACCCCCCAGGGAGTACCTGGAAACACCATATATTTT.

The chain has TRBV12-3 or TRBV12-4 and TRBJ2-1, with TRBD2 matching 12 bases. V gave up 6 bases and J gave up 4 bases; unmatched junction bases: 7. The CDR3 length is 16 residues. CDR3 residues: CASRSRTSGNYNEQFF. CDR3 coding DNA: TGTGCCAGCAGATCTAGGACTAGCGGGAATTACAATGAGCAGTTCTTC.

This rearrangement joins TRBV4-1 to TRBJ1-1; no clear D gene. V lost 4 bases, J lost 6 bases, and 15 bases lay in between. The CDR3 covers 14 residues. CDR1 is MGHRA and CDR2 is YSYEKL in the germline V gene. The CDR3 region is CASSPPPGPPEAFF. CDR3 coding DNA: TGCGCCAGCAGCCCTCCCCCGGGTCCCCCTGAAGCTTTCTTT.

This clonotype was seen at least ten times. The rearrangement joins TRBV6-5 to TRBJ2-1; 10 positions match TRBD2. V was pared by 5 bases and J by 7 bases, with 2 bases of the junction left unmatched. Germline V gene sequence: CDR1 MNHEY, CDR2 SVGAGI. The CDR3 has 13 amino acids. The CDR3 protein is CASSPSGGNEQFF. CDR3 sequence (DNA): TGTGCCAGCAGTCCTAGCGGGGGTAATGAGCAGTTCTTC.

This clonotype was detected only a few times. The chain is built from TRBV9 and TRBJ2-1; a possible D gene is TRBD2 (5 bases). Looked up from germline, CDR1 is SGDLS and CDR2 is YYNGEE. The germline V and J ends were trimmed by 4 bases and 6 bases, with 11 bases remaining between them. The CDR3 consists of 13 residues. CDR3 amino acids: CASSMTTSNEQFF. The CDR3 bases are TGTGCCAGCAGCATGACCACTAGCAATGAGCAGTTCTTC.

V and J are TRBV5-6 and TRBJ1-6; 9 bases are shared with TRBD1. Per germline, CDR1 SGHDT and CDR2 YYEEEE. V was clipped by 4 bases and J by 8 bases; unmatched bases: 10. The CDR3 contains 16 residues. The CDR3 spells CASSPNGQGSYSPLHF. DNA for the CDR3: TGTGCCAGCAGCCCGAATGGACAGGGGAGTTATTCACCCCTCCACTTT.

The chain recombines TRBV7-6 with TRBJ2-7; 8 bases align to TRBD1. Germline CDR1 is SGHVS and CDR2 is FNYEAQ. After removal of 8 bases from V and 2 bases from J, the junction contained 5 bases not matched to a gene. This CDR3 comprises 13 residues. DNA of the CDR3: TGTGCCAGCGGAGGACAGGGAGCCTACGAGCAGTACTTC. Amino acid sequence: CASGGQGAYEQYF. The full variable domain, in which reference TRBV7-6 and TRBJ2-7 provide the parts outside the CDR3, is GAGVSQSPRYKVTKRGQDVALRCDPISGHVSLYWYRQALGQGPEFLTYFNYEAQQDKSGLPNDRFSAERPEGSISTLTIQRTEQRDSAMYRCASGGQGAYEQYFGPGTRLTVT.

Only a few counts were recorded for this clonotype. CDR3 sequence reads: CASSLDAGDVFNTF. CDR3 coding DNA: TGCGCCAGCAGCTTGGATGCAGGGGACGTGTTCAACACCTTC. J is TRBJ1-2 and V is TRBV5-1; D perhaps matches TRBD1 (6 bases). V lost 0 bases and J 12 bases, leaving 18 bases between the germline ends. The CDR3 has 14 amino acids. Germline loops: CDR1 SGHRS, CDR2 YFSETQ.

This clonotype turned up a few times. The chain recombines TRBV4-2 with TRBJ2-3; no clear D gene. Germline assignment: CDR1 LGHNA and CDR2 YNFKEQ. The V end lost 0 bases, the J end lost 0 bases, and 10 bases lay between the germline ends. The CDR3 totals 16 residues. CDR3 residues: CASSQDNLLSTDTQYF. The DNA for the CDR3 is TGTGCCAGCAGCCAAGATAACCTCCTTAGCACAGATACGCAGTATTTT.

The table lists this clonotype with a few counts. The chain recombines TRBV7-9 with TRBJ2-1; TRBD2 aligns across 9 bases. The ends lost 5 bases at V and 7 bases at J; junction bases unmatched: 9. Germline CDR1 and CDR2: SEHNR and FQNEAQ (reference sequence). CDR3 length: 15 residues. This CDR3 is CASSPPIAGVNEQFF. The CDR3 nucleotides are TGTGCCAGCAGCCCCCCAATAGCGGGAGTAAATGAGCAGTTCTTC. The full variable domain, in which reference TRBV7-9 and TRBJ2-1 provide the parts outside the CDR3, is DTGVSQNPRHKITKRGQNVTFRCDPISEHNRLYWYRQTLGQGPEFLTYFQNEAQLEKSRLLSDRFSAERPKGSFSTLEIQRTEQGDSAMYLCASSPPIAGVNEQFFGPGTRLTVL.

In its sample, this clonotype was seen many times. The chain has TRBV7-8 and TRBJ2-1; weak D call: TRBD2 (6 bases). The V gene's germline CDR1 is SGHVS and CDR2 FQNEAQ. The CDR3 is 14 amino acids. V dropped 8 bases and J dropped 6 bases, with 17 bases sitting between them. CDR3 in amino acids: CASRAGGDFNEQFF. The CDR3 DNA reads TGTGCCAGCCGGGCCGGGGGAGACTTCAATGAGCAGTTCTTC.

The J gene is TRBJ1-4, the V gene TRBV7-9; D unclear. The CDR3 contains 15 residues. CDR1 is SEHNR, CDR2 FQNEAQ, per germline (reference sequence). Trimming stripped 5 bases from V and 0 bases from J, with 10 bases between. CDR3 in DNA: TGTGCCAGCAGCACAACACCCGCAACTAATGAAAAACTGTTTTTT. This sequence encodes CASSTTPATNEKLFF.

CDR3 nucleotide sequence: TGTGCCACCAGCACAAGCAGGGAGCCCAAAAACATTCAGTACTTC. Its protein product is CATSTSREPKNIQYF. The genes are TRBV24-1 and TRBJ2-4; either TRBD1 or TRBD2 may supply D (5 bases each). CDR1 KGHDR and CDR2 SFDVKD come from the germline V gene. The germline V and J ends were trimmed by 7 bases and 2 bases, with 14 bases remaining between them. The CDR3 has 15 residues.

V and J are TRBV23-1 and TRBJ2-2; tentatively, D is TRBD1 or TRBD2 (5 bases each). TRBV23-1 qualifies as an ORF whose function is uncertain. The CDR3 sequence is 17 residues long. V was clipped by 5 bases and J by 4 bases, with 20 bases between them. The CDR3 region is CASSSRWDLRSTGELFF. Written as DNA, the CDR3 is TGCGCCAGCAGTTCGAGATGGGACCTCCGCTCCACCGGGGAGCTGTTTTTT.